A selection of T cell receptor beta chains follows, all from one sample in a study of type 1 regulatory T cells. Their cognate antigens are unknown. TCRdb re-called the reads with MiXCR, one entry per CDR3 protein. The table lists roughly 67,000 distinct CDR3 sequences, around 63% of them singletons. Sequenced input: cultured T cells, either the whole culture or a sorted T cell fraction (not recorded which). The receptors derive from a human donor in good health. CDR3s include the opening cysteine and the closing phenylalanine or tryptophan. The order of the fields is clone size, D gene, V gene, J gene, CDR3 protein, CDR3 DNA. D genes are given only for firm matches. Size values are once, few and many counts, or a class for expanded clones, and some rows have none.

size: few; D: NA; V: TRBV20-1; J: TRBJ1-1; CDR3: CSARQDNLSEAFF; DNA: TGCAGTGCGCGACAGGATAATCTCTCTGAAGCTTTCTTT
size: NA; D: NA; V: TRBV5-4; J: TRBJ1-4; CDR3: CTSTSVETNEKLFF; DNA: TGTACCAGCACCAGTGTTGAGACTAATGAAAAACTGTTTTTT
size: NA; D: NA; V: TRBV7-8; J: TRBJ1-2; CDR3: CASSRRGANYGYTF; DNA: TGTGCCAGCAGCCGTCGGGGAGCTAACTATGGCTACACCTTC
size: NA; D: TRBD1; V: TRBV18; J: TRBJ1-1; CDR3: CASSPTEGAVTEAFF; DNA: TGTGCCAGCTCACCAACGGAGGGGGCGGTCACTGAAGCTTTCTTT
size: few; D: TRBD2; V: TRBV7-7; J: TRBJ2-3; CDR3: CASSVGLAGADTQYF; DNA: TGTGCCAGCAGCGTAGGACTAGCGGGAGCAGATACGCAGTATTTT
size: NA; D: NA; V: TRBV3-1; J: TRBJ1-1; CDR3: CASSQAGRELAFF; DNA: TGTGCCAGCAGCCAGGCCGGGAGGGAGTTGGCTTTCTTT
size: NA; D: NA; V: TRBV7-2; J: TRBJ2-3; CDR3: CASSLNYPTDTQYF; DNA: TGTGCCAGCAGCTTGAACTATCCCACAGATACGCAGTATTTT
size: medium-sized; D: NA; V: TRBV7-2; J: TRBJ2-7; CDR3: CASSFRTHSYEQYF; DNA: TGTGCCAGCAGCTTCCGGACGCACTCCTACGAGCAGTACTTC
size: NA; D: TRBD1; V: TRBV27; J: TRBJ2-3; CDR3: CARGQDTDTQYF; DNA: TGTGCCAGAGGACAGGACACAGATACGCAGTATTTT
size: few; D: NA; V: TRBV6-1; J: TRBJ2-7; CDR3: CASSQKMGLFKYEQYF; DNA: TGTGCCAGCAGTCAAAAAATGGGGCTTTTTAAATATGAGCAGTACTTC
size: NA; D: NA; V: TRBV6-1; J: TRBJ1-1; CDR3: CASSGWGSEAFF; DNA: TGTGCCAGCAGTGGTTGGGGGTCTGAAGCTTTCTTT
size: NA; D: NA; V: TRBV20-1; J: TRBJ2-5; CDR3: CSAKSGQETQYF; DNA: TGCAGTGCTAAGAGCGGCCAAGAGACCCAGTACTTC
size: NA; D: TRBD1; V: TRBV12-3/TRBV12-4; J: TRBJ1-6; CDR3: CASSLDRGGPLHF; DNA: TGTGCCAGCAGTTTAGACAGGGGGGGACCCCTCCACTTT
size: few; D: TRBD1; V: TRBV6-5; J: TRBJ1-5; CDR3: CASKETGGSNQPQHF; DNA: TGTGCCAGCAAAGAAACAGGGGGGAGCAATCAGCCCCAGCATTTT
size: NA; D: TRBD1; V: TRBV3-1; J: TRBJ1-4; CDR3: CASSHRDRLEKLFF; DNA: TGTGCCAGCAGCCACCGGGACAGACTCGAAAAACTGTTTTTT
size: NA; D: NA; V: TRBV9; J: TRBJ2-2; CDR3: CASSVTGSPGELFF; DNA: TGTGCCAGCAGCGTCACAGGGTCCCCCGGGGAGCTGTTTTTT
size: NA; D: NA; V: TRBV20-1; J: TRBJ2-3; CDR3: CSARASETFTDTQYF; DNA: TGCAGTGCTAGAGCTAGTGAGACTTTCACAGATACGCAGTATTTT
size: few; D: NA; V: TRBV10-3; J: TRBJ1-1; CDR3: CAISPGGPNGEAFF; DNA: TGTGCCATCAGCCCCGGGGGTCCGAACGGGGAAGCTTTCTTT
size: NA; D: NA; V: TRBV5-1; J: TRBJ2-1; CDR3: CASSLGPGEQFF; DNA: TGCGCCAGCAGCCTCGGACCCGGGGAGCAGTTCTTC
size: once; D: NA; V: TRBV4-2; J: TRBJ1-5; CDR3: CASSRDPGGPQHF; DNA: TGTGCCAGCAGCCGGGACCCGGGTGGGCCCCAGCATTTT
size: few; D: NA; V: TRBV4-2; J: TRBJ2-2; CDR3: CASSVQWGTGELFF; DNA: TGTGCCAGCAGCGTCCAATGGGGAACCGGGGAGCTGTTTTTT
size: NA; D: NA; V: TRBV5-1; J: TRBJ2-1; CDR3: CASSLSTGSFNEQFF; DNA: TGCGCCAGCAGCTTGTCTACGGGGTCCTTCAATGAGCAGTTCTTC
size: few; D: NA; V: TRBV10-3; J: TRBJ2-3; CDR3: CAINPGSGTDTQYF; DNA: TGTGCCATCAACCCAGGGTCGGGGACAGATACGCAGTATTTT
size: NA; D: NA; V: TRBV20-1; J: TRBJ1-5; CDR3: CSARAAYSNQPQHF; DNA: TGCAGTGCTAGAGCCGCGTATAGCAATCAGCCCCAGCATTTT
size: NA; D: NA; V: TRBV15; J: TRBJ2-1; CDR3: CATFEGGSSYNEQFF; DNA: TGTGCCACCTTCGAGGGGGGTAGCTCCTACAATGAGCAGTTCTTC
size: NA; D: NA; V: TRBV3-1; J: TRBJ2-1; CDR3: CASRSSGNSYNEQFF; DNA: TGTGCCAGCCGATCGAGCGGCAACTCCTACAATGAGCAGTTCTTC
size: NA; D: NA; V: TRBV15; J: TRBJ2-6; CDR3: CATSRDRGAGANVLTF; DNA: TGTGCCACCAGCAGAGATAGAGGGGCTGGGGCCAACGTCCTGACTTTC
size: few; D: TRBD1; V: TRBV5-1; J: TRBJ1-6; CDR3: CASSDRQGKNSPLHF; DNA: TGCGCCAGCAGCGACAGACAGGGGAAGAATTCACCCCTCCACTTT
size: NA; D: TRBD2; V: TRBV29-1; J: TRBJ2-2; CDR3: CSVTSGSGAGELFF; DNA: TGCAGCGTCACTAGCGGGAGTGGAGCCGGGGAGCTGTTTTTT
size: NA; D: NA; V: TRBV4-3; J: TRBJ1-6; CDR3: CASSQAGTVGSSYNSPLLF; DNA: TGCGCCAGCAGCCAGGCCGGGACGGTGGGGAGCTCCTATAATTCACCCCTCCTCTTT
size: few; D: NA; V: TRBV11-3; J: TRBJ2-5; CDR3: CASSGSLGTQYF; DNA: TGTGCCAGCAGCGGGAGCCTGGGGACCCAGTACTTC
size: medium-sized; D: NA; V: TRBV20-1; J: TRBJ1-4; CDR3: CSARQGAGEKLFF; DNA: TGCAGTGCTAGACAGGGAGCGGGTGAAAAACTGTTTTTT
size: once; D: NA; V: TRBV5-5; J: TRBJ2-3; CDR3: CASSLVAGNPTDTQYF; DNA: TGTGCCAGCAGCTTGGTTGCGGGAAACCCCACAGATACGCAGTATTTT
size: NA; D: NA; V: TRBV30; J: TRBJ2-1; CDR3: CAMSGASSYNEQFF; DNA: TGTGCCATGAGCGGAGCAAGCTCCTACAATGAGCAGTTCTTC
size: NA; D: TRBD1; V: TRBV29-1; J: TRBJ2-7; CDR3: CSVTPGTGSYEQYF; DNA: TGCAGCGTGACCCCCGGGACAGGCTCCTACGAGCAGTACTTC
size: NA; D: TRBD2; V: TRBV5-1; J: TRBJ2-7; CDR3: CASSLAASGSYEQYF; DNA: TGCGCCAGCAGCTTGGCGGCTAGCGGGAGCTACGAGCAGTACTTC
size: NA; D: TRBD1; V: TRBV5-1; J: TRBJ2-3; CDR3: CASSFGLGRATGSTDTQYF; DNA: TGCGCCAGCAGCTTCGGCTTAGGGCGGGCGACAGGGTCTACAGATACGCAGTATTTT
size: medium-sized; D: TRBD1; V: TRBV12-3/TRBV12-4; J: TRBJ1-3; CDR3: CASSLGQVDTIYF; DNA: TGTGCCAGCAGTCTGGGACAGGTAGACACCATATATTTT
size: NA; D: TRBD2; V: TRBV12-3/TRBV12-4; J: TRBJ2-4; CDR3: CASSFGLAGGQGNIQYF; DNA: TGTGCCAGCAGTTTCGGACTAGCGGGAGGACAGGGGAACATTCAGTACTTC
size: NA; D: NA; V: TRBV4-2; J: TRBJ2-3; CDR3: CASSQGPDSMGDTQYF; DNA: TGTGCCAGCAGCCAAGGGCCAGACTCAATGGGAGATACGCAGTATTTT
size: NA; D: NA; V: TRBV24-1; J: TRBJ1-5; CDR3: CATSGDTFQPQHF; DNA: TGTGCCACCAGTGGGGACACATTTCAGCCCCAGCATTTT
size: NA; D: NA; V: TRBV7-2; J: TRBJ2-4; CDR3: CASSLEAGMDIQYF; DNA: TGTGCCAGCAGCTTAGAGGCAGGGATGGACATTCAGTACTTC
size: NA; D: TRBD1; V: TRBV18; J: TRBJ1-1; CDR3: CASSPLRQGLNTEAFF; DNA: TGTGCCAGCTCACCACTTCGACAGGGATTGAACACTGAAGCTTTCTTT
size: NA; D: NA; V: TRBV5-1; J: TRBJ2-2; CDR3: CASSFSGQNTGELFF; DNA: TGCGCCAGCAGTTTCTCTGGACAGAACACCGGGGAGCTGTTTTTT
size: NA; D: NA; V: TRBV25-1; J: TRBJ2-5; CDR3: CASSGSLETQYF; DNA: TGTGCCAGCAGTGGGAGCCTCGAGACCCAGTACTTC
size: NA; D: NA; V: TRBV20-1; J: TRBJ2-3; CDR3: CSAGAGNTQYF; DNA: TGCAGTGCTGGTGCCGGGAATACGCAGTATTTT
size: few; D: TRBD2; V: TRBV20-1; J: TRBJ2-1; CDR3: CSARSLSGRAYNEQFF; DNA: TGCAGTGCTAGGTCCCTTTCCGGGAGGGCATACAATGAGCAGTTCTTC
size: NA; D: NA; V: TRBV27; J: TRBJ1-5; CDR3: CASSFLAMGSNQPQHF; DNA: TGTGCCAGCAGTTTCCTTGCCATGGGTAGCAATCAGCCCCAGCATTTT